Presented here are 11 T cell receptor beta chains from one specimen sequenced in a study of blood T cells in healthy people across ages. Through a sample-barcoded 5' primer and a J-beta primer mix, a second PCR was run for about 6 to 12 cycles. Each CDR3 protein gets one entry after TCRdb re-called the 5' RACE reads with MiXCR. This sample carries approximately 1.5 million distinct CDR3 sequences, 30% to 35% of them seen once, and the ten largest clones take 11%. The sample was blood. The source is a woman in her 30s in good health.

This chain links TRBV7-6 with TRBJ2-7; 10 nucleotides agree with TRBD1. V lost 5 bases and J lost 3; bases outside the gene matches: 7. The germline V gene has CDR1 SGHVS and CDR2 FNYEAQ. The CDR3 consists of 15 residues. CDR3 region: CASSAGQGIYYEQYF. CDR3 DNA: TGTGCCAGCAGCGCGGGACAGGGGATATACTACGAGCAGTACTTC.

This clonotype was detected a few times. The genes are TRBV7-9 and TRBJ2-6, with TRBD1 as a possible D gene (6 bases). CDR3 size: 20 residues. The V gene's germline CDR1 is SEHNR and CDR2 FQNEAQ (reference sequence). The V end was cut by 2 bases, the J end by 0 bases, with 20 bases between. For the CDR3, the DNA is TGTGCCAGCAGCTTATCGTTGGTTGGCAGGGGACCCTCTGGGGCCAACGTCCTGACTTTC. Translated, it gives CASSLSLVGRGPSGANVLTF.

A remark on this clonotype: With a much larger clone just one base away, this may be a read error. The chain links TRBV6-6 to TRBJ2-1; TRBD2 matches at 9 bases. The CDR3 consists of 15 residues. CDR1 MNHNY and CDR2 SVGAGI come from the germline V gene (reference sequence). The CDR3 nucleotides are TGTGTCAGCAGAAGTACTAGCGGGTCCTACAATGAGCAGTTCTTC. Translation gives CVSRSTSGSYNEQFF.

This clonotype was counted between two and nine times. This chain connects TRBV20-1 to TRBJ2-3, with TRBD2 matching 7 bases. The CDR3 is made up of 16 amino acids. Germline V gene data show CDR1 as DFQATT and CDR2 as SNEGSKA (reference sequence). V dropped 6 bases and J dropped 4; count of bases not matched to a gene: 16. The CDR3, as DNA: TGCAGTGCCCGAGATCCCCGAGCGGGGAAGGCAGATACGCAGTATTTT. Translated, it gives CSARDPRAGKADTQYF.

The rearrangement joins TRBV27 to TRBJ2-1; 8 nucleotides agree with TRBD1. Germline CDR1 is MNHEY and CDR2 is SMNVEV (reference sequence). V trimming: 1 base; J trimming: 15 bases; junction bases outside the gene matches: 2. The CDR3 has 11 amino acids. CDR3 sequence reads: CASSLWDRWFF. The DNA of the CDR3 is TGTGCCAGCAGTTTATGGGACAGGTGGTTCTTC.

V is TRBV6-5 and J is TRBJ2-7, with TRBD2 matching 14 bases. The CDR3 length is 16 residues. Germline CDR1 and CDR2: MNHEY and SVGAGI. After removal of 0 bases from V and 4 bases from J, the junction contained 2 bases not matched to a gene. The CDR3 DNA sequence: TGTGCCAGCAGTTACTCCGGACTAGCGGGGGGATACGAGCAGTACTTC. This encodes CASSYSGLAGGYEQYF.

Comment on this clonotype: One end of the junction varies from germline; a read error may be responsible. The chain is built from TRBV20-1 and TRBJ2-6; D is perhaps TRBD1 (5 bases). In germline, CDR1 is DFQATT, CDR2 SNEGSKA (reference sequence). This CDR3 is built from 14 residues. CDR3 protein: CSAPIPSGANVRTF. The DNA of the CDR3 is TGCAGTGCTCCCATACCCTCTGGGGCCAACGTCCGGACTTTC.

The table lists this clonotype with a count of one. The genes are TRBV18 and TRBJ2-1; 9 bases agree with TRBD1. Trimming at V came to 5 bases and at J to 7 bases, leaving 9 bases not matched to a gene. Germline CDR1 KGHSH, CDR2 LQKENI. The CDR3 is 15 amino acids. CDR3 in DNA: TGTGCCAGCTCAGCCCGGGACAGGGTAAGAAATGAGCAGTTCTTC. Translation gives CASSARDRVRNEQFF.

CDR3 bases: TGTGCCAGCAGCCAGGGATCGTTAACTATAAGCTCCTACAATGAGCAGTTCTTC. This gives the protein CASSQGSLTISSYNEQFF. V is TRBV7-9 and J is TRBJ2-1, with D maybe TRBD1 (5 bases). The germline V gene has CDR1 SEHNR and CDR2 FQNEAQ (reference sequence). CDR3 length: 18 amino acids. V lost 5 bases and J 0 bases, leaving 20 bases between the germline ends.

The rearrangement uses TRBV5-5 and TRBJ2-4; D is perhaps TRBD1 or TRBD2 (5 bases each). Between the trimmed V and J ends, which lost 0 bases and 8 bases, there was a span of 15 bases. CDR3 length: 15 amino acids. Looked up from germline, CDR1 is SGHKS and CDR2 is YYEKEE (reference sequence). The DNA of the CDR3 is TGTGCCAGCAGCTTGGAACAGCCTAGCAGGGACATTCAGTACTTC. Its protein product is CASSLEQPSRDIQYF.

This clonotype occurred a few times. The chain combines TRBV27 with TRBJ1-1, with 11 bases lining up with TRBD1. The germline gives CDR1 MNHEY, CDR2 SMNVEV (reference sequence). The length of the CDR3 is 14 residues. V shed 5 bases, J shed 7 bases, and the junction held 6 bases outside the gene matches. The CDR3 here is CASSTGTGGFEAFF. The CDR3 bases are TGTGCCAGCAGTACCGGGACAGGGGGATTTGAAGCTTTCTTT.